Listed below are T cell receptor beta chains from one sample, sequenced in a study of technical replicates of blood from a few donors. TCRdb's copy holds only in-frame clones and misses some; the assay was immunoSEQ multiplex PCR. The data hold approximately 59,000 clones, with around 85% observed a single time. The material sequenced was PBMCs. Receptor source: a human donor in good health. Some clones in this sample may be carry-over from other donors' samples. The CDR3 runs from the conserved cysteine through the conserved F or W. The D gene is left open where the match is weak. Some rows mark clone size as missing; the rest say once, few, many or name a class of expanded clone.

clone_size,j_call,d_call,v_call,cdr3_aa,cdr3_nt
.,TRBJ1-2,.,TRBV27,CASRGSFRGSRGYTF,TGTGCCAGCAGAGGGAGTTTCCGGGGGAGTCGAGGCTACACCTTC
.,TRBJ1-1,.,TRBV18,CASSPTTGQNTEAFF,TGTGCCAGCTCACCGACGACAGGACAGAACACTGAAGCTTTCTTT
.,TRBJ1-2,TRBD1,TRBV7-2,CASSLRQGVSNGYTF,TGTGCCAGCAGCCTAAGACAGGGTGTTTCAAATGGCTACACCTTC
.,TRBJ2-5,.,TRBV30,CAWKAEGETQYF,TGTGCCTGGAAGGCGGAGGGGGAGACCCAGTACTTC
.,TRBJ2-3,.,TRBV4-3,CASSRLGGGPADTQYF,TGCGCCAGCAGCCGCCTTGGGGGCGGGCCGGCAGATACGCAGTATTTT
.,TRBJ1-2,.,TRBV4-2,CASSQDMDRGGYGYTF,TGTGCCAGCAGCCAAGATATGGACCGAGGAGGGTATGGCTACACCTTC
.,TRBJ2-3,.,TRBV19,CASSSPGGRIVTQYF,TGTGCCAGTAGTTCCCCAGGGGGGCGCATCGTTACGCAGTATTTT
.,TRBJ2-7,.,TRBV4-1,CASSQGTSEQYF,TGCGCCAGCAGCCAGGGGACTTCCGAGCAGTACTTC
few,TRBJ1-1,TRBD1,TRBV6-1,CASTAGRQGNTEAFF,TGTGCCAGCACCGCGGGAAGACAGGGGAACACTGAAGCTTTCTTT
few,TRBJ2-7,.,TRBV21-1,CASRKWGGEQYF,TGTGCCAGCAGGAAGTGGGGGGGGGAGCAGTACTTC
.,TRBJ2-2,.,TRBV1,CTSSFRRTTGQRKMNTGELFF,TGCACCAGCAGTTTTCGGCGAACCACGGGACAGCGAAAGATGAACACCGGGGAGCTGTTTTTT
.,TRBJ1-5,.,TRBV6-5,CASSPQGQRGPQHF,TGTGCCAGCAGCCCCCAGGGGCAAAGGGGGCCCCAGCATTTT
.,TRBJ2-3,.,TRBV10-3,CAIRRGQGTDTQYF,TGTGCCATCAGGCGGGGGCAGGGCACAGATACGCAGTATTTT
.,TRBJ2-4,.,TRBV11-2,CASSRERKNIQYF,TGTGCCAGCAGCCGCGAGCGGAAAAACATTCAGTACTTC
.,TRBJ2-7,.,TRBV7-6,CASSSPPRGFYEQYF,TGTGCCAGCAGCTCCCCCCCGCGGGGATTCTACGAGCAGTACTTC
.,TRBJ2-1,TRBD2,TRBV11-2,CASSLGGAGGNEQFF,TGTGCCAGCAGCTTGGGGGGCGCGGGAGGGAATGAGCAGTTCTTC
.,TRBJ2-5,.,TRBV6-1,CASRVSRLETQYF,TGTGCCAGCAGAGTTTCGAGGCTAGAGACCCAGTACTTC
.,TRBJ1-2,TRBD1,TRBV15,CATSIDRGVSGYTF,TGTGCCACCAGCATCGACAGGGGGGTAAGCGGCTACACCTTC
once,TRBJ2-3,TRBD2,TRBV6-5,CASSYSTSGDTQYF,TGTGCCAGCAGTTACTCAACTAGCGGCGATACGCAGTATTTT
.,TRBJ2-1,.,TRBV10-2,CASGRGGLNNEQFF,TGCGCCAGCGGGAGGGGGGGGCTTAACAATGAGCAGTTCTTC
.,TRBJ1-1,TRBD1,TRBV7-3,CASSLFGTAINTEAFF,TGTGCCAGCAGCTTATTTGGGACAGCGATTAACACTGAAGCTTTCTTT
once,TRBJ2-7,TRBD2,TRBV10-2,CASGGLAGEQYF,TGCGCCAGCGGCGGACTAGCGGGCGAGCAGTACTTC
.,TRBJ2-2,TRBD1,TRBV25-1,CANPGGTGGANGELFF,TGTGCCAACCCGGGAGGGACAGGGGGCGCAAACGGGGAGCTGTTTTTT
.,TRBJ2-7,TRBD1,TRBV2,CASGRGYSGQGSYEQYF,TGTGCCAGCGGACGCGGGTACTCGGGACAGGGGAGCTACGAGCAGTACTTC
.,TRBJ2-2,TRBD2,TRBV4-3,CASSQDTSGRVTGELFF,TGCGCCAGCAGCCAAGACACTAGCGGGAGAGTCACCGGGGAGCTGTTTTTT
.,TRBJ2-7,TRBD2,TRBV6-6,CASSYSNSGGYEQYF,TGTGCCAGCAGTTACTCGAACAGCGGGGGTTACGAGCAGTACTTC
.,TRBJ2-5,.,TRBV6-5,CASSYKDNQETQYF,TGTGCCAGCAGTTACAAGGACAACCAGGAGACCCAGTACTTC
.,TRBJ1-1,.,TRBV7-9,CASSLASAVEAFF,TGTGCCAGCAGCTTAGCTTCTGCGGTTGAAGCTTTCTTT
.,TRBJ2-2,TRBD1,TRBV6-4,CASSEQGADTGELFF,TGTGCCAGCAGTGAACAGGGGGCAGACACCGGGGAGCTGTTTTTT
.,TRBJ2-1,TRBD2,TRBV7-9,CASSSRTGGLVNEQFF,TGTGCCAGCAGCTCCCGCACGGGAGGGCTTGTCAATGAGCAGTTCTTC
.,TRBJ2-3,TRBD2,TRBV12-5,CASGPPSGGATDTQYF,TGTGCTAGTGGCCCCCCCAGCGGGGGGGCTACAGATACGCAGTATTTT
.,TRBJ2-7,TRBD2,TRBV6-1,CASTHSGSSYEQYF,TGTGCCAGCACTCATAGCGGGAGCTCCTACGAGCAGTACTTC
.,TRBJ2-1,.,TRBV4-2,CASSQVQGSSYNEQFF,TGTGCCAGCAGCCAAGTACAGGGCAGCTCCTACAATGAGCAGTTCTTC
.,TRBJ2-7,TRBD2,TRBV7-2,CASSLAVGTTSYEQYF,TGTGCCAGCAGCTTAGCCGTCGGGACTACCTCCTACGAGCAGTACTTC
once,TRBJ1-6,.,TRBV5-4,CASSRANTNSPLHF,TGTGCCAGCAGCAGAGCAAATACCAATTCACCCCTCCACTTT
.,TRBJ2-6,TRBD2,TRBV10-3,CAIRPWISGSMRGANVLTF,TGTGCCATCAGGCCCTGGATTAGCGGGAGTATGAGGGGGGCCAACGTCCTGACTTTC
.,TRBJ1-4,.,TRBV4-1,CASSAGGVGEKLFF,TGCGCCAGCAGCGCAGGCGGGGTGGGTGAAAAACTGTTTTTT
.,TRBJ2-3,TRBD1,TRBV5-1,CASSFGRTGGGSDTQYF,TGCGCCAGCAGCTTCGGCAGGACAGGGGGCGGATCAGATACGCAGTATTTT
.,TRBJ2-1,TRBD2,TRBV18,CASSPLADDNEQFF,TGTGCCAGCTCACCCCTAGCGGATGACAATGAGCAGTTCTTC
.,TRBJ2-2,TRBD2,TRBV11-2,CASSLGPSGASNTGELFF,TGTGCCAGCAGCTTAGGTCCTAGCGGGGCGTCGAACACCGGGGAGCTGTTTTTT
.,TRBJ1-6,TRBD1,TRBV4-3,CASSQEGRGDSPLHF,TGCGCCAGCAGCCAAGAGGGCAGGGGGGATTCACCCCTCCACTTT
.,TRBJ2-5,TRBD1,TRBV5-1,CASSLQGAETQYF,TGCGCCAGCAGCCTTCAGGGGGCAGAGACCCAGTACTTC
.,TRBJ2-7,.,TRBV5-1,CASSLAGEGYEQYF,TGCGCCAGCAGCTTGGCGGGAGAGGGCTACGAGCAGTACTTC
.,TRBJ2-7,TRBD1,TRBV7-9,CASSSAAGGSYEQYF,TGTGCCAGCAGCTCTGCGGCAGGGGGCTCCTACGAGCAGTACTTC
.,TRBJ2-5,.,TRBV5-4,CASSLSGPGETQYF,TGTGCCAGCAGCTTGAGTGGTCCGGGTGAGACCCAGTACTTC
.,TRBJ2-2,TRBD2,TRBV12-5,CASGLTSGRDTGELFF,TGTGCTAGTGGTTTAACTAGCGGGAGGGACACCGGGGAGCTGTTTTTT
.,TRBJ1-4,TRBD1,TRBV27,CASSLGTGGEMKLFF,TGTGCCAGCAGTCTCGGGACAGGGGGCGAAATGAAACTGTTTTTT
.,TRBJ2-5,.,TRBV7-2,CASSFAGGWETQYF,TGTGCCAGCAGCTTCGCAGGGGGGTGGGAGACCCAGTACTTC
once,TRBJ2-7,TRBD1,TRBV10-1,CASGHRQGTPYEQYF,TGCGCCAGCGGACACAGACAGGGAACCCCCTACGAGCAGTACTTC
.,TRBJ2-6,TRBD2,TRBV6-1,CASSGSGGAGSGANVLTF,TGTGCCAGCAGTGGAAGCGGGGGGGCCGGGTCTGGGGCCAACGTCCTGACTTTC
.,TRBJ2-7,.,TRBV2,CASRATLEQYF,TGTGCCAGCAGAGCTACCCTCGAGCAGTACTTC